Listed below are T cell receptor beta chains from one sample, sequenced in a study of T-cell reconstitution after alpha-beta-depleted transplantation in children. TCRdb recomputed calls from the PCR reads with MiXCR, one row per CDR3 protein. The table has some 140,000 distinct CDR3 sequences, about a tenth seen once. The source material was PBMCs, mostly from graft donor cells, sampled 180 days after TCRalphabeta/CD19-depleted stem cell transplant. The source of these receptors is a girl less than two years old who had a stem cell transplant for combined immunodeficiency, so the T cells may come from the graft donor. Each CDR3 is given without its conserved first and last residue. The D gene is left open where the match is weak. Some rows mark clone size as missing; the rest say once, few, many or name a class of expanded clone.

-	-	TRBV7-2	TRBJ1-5	ASRQTGYSNQPQH
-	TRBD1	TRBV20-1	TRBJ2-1	SARGWTGFNEQF
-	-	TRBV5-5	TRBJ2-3	ASLEGHFTDTQY
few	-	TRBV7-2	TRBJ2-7	ASSPGGTISYEQY
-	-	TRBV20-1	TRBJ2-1	SARGAYGTTYNEQF
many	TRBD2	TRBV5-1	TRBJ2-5	ASSLPKAGGSDETQY
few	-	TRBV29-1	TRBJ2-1	SVEWGNEQF
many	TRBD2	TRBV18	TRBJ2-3	ASSPGGGNTDTQY
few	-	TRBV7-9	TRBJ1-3	ASKYRGNTIY
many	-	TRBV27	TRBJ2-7	ASKTSLAFSYEQY
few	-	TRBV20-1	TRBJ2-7	SASSYEQY
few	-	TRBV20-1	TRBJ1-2	SARQGSYGYT
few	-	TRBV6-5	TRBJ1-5	ASSYSIRVADQPQH